This T cell receptor (beta chain) emerged from a study of blood T cell repertoires in COVID-19 (TCRdb year 2020). About the investigation overall: The collaborator samples originated in the United States, Italy and Spain and spanned the acute and convalescent phases of COVID-19. The sample metadata nearly always contained a de-identified subject ID, COVID-19 status, age in years and sex. The samples were drawn from two sources: the first 160 participants of the ongoing ImmuneRACE study, and fewer than 1,500 subjects contributed by 6 global collaborators. Where available, HLA class I and class II types were obtained from metadata supplied by the sample provider rather than from assay-based typing. The prospective study material was composed of cDNA or gDNA derived from T cells, B-cell-depleted T cells, or PBMCs. The repertoires were released in a freely available public database meant as a resource for research on the immune response to SARS-CoV-2. Subjects who had been exposed to COVID-19, were actively infected with it, or had recovered from it provided the deeply sampled blood TCRbeta repertoires that made up the dataset.

Taken from cysteine to phenylalanine, the CDR3 has 13 residues. Of the read, only the CDR3 DNA is kept; its 39 bases are in frame from base 1. According to the germline V gene, CDR1 reads MNHEY and CDR2 reads SVGAGI. V is cut back by 4 bases and J by 14 bases, with 11 bases in the junction unmatched. TCRbeta CDR3 regions were amplified from genomic DNA using the immunoSEQ Assay, a bias-controlled multiplex PCR. For the original study's pipeline: The number of nucleated cells in each sample was estimated from the amplification of reference gene primers within the assay. Sequence reads were collapsed and filtered to measure the absolute abundance of every unique TCRbeta CDR3 rearrangement. For each sample, productive Simpson clonality was calculated by taking the square root of Simpson's diversity index across productive rearrangements. TCRdb holds this immuneACCESS table with in-frame rearrangements only. Some clones are missing; in checked studies, unresolved V genes explain under half, and the rest has no known cause. V and J calls plus clone size are reproduced from that table; the DNA served to infer D and trimming. A total of around 290,000 clones appear in this sample, approximately 89% of them only once. The top ten hold over 2% of the sample.

One collaborating source in Seattle enrolled patients during active infection and followed them longitudinally through the course of disease. Collaborating institutions collected whole blood in K2EDTA tubes following their own protocols. For TCRbeta analysis, collaborators shipped samples in one of three forms: frozen whole blood, isolated PBMCs, or DNA extracted from either of those sample types. Comments on this clone: Its antigen target is currently unknown. No base qualities exist here, and no much larger clone lies one base off it.

Study-wide findings and limitations: How much clinical and demographic metadata was included differed by source and by participant, and the metadata was provided uncurated.

This chain is built from TRBV6-5 and TRBJ1-2, with TRBD1 matching 9 junction bases. The sequence was obtained from a woman between 25 and 40 years old with COVID-19, enrolled during active disease. The sequenced sample consisted of peripheral blood. Here is the DNA: TGTGCCAGCAGTTCCGGGACAGGGAACCTTTTTACCTTC. This is translated as CASSSGTGNLFTF.